Below are 8 T cell receptor beta chains sequenced from a single sample in a study of shared clonotypes between healthy human individuals. The table came from immunoSEQ multiplex PCR; TCRdb's copy has only in-frame clones and leaves some out. Here the sample spans over 2 million clones, about 95% being singletons. Selected positively for CCR7 and CD45RO-negative, naive CD8 cells excluded terminally differentiated effector memory CD45RA+ cells. The sequenced sample consisted of naive CD8+ T cells sorted from blood. The receptors originated from a man aged 18 to 30 in good health.

The J gene is TRBJ2-7, the V gene TRBV4-1; D gene uncertain. The CDR3 totals 16 residues. Between the trimmed V and J ends, which lost 0 bases and 3 bases, there was a span of 15 bases. The germline V gene has CDR1 MGHRA and CDR2 YSYEKL. The CDR3 nucleotides are TGCGCCAGCAGCCAAGAGCCCGACCACCTTAACTACGAGCAGTACTTC. Its protein is CASSQEPDHLNYEQYF.

This chain uses TRBV4-3 with TRBJ2-7, with TRBD1 matching over 9 bases. V lost 4 bases to trimming and J lost 2 bases; unmatched junction nucleotides: 0. CDR3 size: 13 residues. In germline, CDR1 is LGHNA, CDR2 YSLEER. The DNA for the CDR3 is TGCGCCAGCAGCCGGGACAGGGCCTACGAGCAGTACTTC. As protein: CASSRDRAYEQYF.

The chain joins TRBV19 to TRBJ2-6; TRBD1 or TRBD2 may be the D gene (5 bases each). V was cut by 10 bases and J by 3 bases, with 19 bases left in between. The germline CDR1 and CDR2 sequences are LNHDA and SQIVND (reference sequence). The CDR3 is made up of 16 amino acids. The CDR3 sequence: CATLGPPPNGANVLTF. The CDR3 region has the DNA TGTGCCACCCTGGGACCTCCTCCTAATGGGGCCAACGTCCTGACTTTC.

The chain has TRBV28 and TRBJ2-7; 8 bases are shared with TRBD2. V lost 5 bases, J lost 6 bases, and 15 bases stayed unmatched. The CDR3 has 16 amino acids. From germline, CDR1 is MDHEN and CDR2 SYDVKM. CDR3 in amino acids: CASSIIPAGVGGEQYF. CDR3 DNA sequence: TGTGCCAGCAGTATAATCCCAGCGGGGGTTGGGGGCGAGCAGTACTTC.

The chain carries TRBV5-6 and TRBJ1-4; no reliable D call. The CDR3 has 13 residues. V lost 3 bases to trimming and J lost 7 bases, with 10 bases between them. Per the germline V gene, CDR1 is SGHDT and CDR2 is YYEEEE. CDR3 amino acids: CASSWAGGEKLFF. Written as DNA, the CDR3 is TGTGCCAGCAGCTGGGCGGGAGGTGAAAAACTGTTTTTT. Complete variable domain (other parts from reference TRBV5-6 and TRBJ1-4): DAGVTQSPTHLIKTRGQQVTLRCSPKSGHDTVSWYQQALGQGPQFIFQYYEEEERQRGNFPDRFSGHQFPNYSSELNVNALLLGDSALYLCASSWAGGEKLFFGSGTQLSVL.

This clone has just one count. J is TRBJ1-1 and V is TRBV7-6; 7 nucleotides line up with TRBD1. Germline CDR1 SGHVS, CDR2 FNYEAQ. The CDR3 runs 15 residues. Germline trimming cut 5 bases from V and 1 base from J; bases unmatched to any gene: 7. CDR3 sequence (DNA): TGTGCCAGCAGCCCAAGACAGGGCTCGAACACTGAAGCTTTCTTT. Its translation: CASSPRQGSNTEAFF.

The chain uses TRBV11-2 and TRBJ2-7, with a weak D call TRBD1 (5 bases). V was trimmed by 5 bases and J by 7 bases, leaving 15 bases between them. The germline V gene has CDR1 SGHAT and CDR2 FQNNGV. The CDR3 has 13 amino acids. CDR3 region: CASSGPLRVEQYF. The CDR3 DNA reads TGTGCCAGCAGCGGTCCCCTCAGGGTGGAGCAGTACTTC.

The rearrangement uses TRBV10-1 and TRBJ2-3; a weak D match, TRBD1 (5 bases). The CDR3 consists of 17 residues. Germline V lookup: CDR1 WNHNN, CDR2 SYGVQD (reference sequence). V lost 4 bases, J lost 0 bases, and 17 bases lay in between. The CDR3 loop is CASSGTQTADSTDTQYF. The CDR3 bases are TGCGCCAGCAGTGGAACCCAGACAGCAGATAGCACAGATACGCAGTATTTT.